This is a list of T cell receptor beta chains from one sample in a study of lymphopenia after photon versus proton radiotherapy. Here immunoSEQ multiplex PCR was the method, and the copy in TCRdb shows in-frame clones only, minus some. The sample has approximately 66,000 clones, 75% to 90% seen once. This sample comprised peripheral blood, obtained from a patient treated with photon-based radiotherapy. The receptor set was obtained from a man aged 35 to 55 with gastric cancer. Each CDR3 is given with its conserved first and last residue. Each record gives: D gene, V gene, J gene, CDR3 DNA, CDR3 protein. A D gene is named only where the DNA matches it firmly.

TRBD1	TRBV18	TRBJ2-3	TGTGCCAGCTCACCAGCCGGGACAGGGACAGTAGATACGCAGTATTTT	CASSPAGTGTVDTQYF
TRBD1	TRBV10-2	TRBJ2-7	TGCGCCAGCAGTAACCACGGACAGGGGGTCGACGAGCAGTACTTC	CASSNHGQGVDEQYF
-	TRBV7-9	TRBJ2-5	TGTGCCAGCAGCTTGGCAACAAGTGAGACCCAGTACTTC	CASSLATSETQYF
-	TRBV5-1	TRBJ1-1	TGCGCCAGCAGCTCGGAAGTGGGAGAAGCTTTCTTT	CASSSEVGEAFF
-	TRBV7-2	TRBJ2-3	TGTGCCAGCAGCTCGATGCAGGCCCCCGATACGCAGTATTTT	CASSSMQAPDTQYF
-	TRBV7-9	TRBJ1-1	TGTGCCAGCAGCTTAGAGGCGGGGGGCGCGGGAGCTTTCTTT	CASSLEAGGAGAFF
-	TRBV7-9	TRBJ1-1	TGTGCCAGCAGCCCCCAGGGTGGGGGCACTGAAGCTTTCTTT	CASSPQGGGTEAFF
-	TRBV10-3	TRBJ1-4	TGTGCCATCAGTGATGGGTTGGGTAATGAAAAACTGTTTTTT	CAISDGLGNEKLFF
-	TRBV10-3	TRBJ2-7	TGTGCCATCAGTGAGTCGATCTACGAGCAGTACTTC	CAISESIYEQYF
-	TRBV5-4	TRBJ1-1	TGTGCCAGCAGCCTGCCCGGGCCGGGGACTGAAGCTTTCTTT	CASSLPGPGTEAFF